Reported below is one T cell receptor beta chain. Germline V CDR1 and CDR2: LGHDT, YNNKEL (reference sequence). This CDR3 is 16 amino acids long. Germline trimming cut 1 base from V and 7 bases from J; bases unmatched to any gene: 5. The sample is drawn from a study of blood T cell repertoires in COVID-19. Method: immunoSEQ multiplex PCR; TCRdb's copy keeps in-frame clones and lacks some. The sample lists roughly 450,000 clones, less than 95% occurring once. Cohorts were determined from participant-reported clinical history. The chain combines TRBV3-1 (or the pseudogene TRBV3-2) with TRBJ2-4, with 12 bases lining up with TRBD2. This receptor was obtained from a man aged 18-30 years who had recovered from COVID-19. The sequencing sample was made of PBMCs or T cells enriched from blood (not recorded which). This CDR3 is CASSQARLAGGNIQYF. For the CDR3, the DNA is TGTGCCAGCAGCCAAGCCCGGCTAGCGGGAGGGAACATTCAGTACTTC.